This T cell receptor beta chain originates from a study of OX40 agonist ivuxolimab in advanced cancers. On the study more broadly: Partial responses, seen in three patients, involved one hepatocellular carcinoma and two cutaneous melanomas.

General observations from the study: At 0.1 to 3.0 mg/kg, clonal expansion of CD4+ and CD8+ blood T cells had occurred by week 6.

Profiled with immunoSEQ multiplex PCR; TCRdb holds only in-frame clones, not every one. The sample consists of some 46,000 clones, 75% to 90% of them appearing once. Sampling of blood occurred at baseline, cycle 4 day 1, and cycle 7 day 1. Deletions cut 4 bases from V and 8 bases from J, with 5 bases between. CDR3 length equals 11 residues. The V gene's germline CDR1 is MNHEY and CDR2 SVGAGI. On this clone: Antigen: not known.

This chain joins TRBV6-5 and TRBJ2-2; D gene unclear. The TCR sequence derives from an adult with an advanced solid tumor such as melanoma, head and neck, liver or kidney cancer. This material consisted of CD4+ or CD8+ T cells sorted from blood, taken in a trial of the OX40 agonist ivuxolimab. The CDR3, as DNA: TGTGCCAGCAGTTCGCAGGGGGAGCTGTTTTTT. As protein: CASSSQGELFF.